This TCR beta chain was recovered during a study of OX40 agonist ivuxolimab in advanced cancers. Study as a whole: Patients were dosed with the agonistic anti-OX40 (CD134) antibody ivuxolimab. Three patients showed partial responses: one hepatocellular carcinoma and two cutaneous melanoma cases.

CDR3 length equals 15 residues. CDR1 is SEHNR and CDR2 is FQNEAQ in the germline V gene (reference sequence). Trimming stripped 4 bases from V and 3 bases from J, with 16 bases between. Of note for this clone: The target antigen is unknown.

Whole-study findings and limits: Patients with a partial response at 0.1-3.0 mg/kg had among the lowest clonal expansion. The study observed clonal expansion of CD4+ and CD8+ blood T cells by week 6 at 0.1 to 3.0 mg/kg.

Sequencing was performed with immunoSEQ multiplex PCR; in TCRdb, only in-frame clones are kept and a portion is missing. The sample holds 40,000 to 45,000 clones, roughly four fifths seen once. The sequence came from an adult with an advanced solid tumor such as melanoma, head and neck, liver or kidney cancer. The source was CD4+ or CD8+ T cells sorted from blood, collected in a trial of the OX40 agonist ivuxolimab. The chain combines TRBV7-9 with TRBJ2-7; a weak D match, TRBD1 (6 bases). The DNA of the CDR3 is TGTGCCAGCAGCTCCGTTCGGACAGCCCTCTACGAGCAGTACTTC. Translation: CASSSVRTALYEQYF. Looking up the rest from reference TRBV7-9 and TRBJ2-7 gives the full variable domain: DTGVSQNPRHKITKRGQNVTFRCDPISEHNRLYWYRQTLGQGPEFLTYFQNEAQLEKSRLLSDRFSAERPKGSFSTLEIQRTEQGDSAMYLCASSSVRTALYEQYFGPGTRLTVT.